These 21 T cell receptor beta chains were all obtained from the same sample, sequenced in a study of blood T cell repertoires in COVID-19. The repertoire was sequenced with immunoSEQ multiplex PCR; TCRdb's copy has only in-frame clones and lacks some. The table includes approximately 82,000 clones, about four fifths detected once. Sequences were obtained from peripheral blood. The source is a man aged 45-65 years with active or convalescent COVID-19.

The chain is built from TRBV9 and TRBJ2-3; no clear D gene. Germline CDR1 is SGDLS and CDR2 is YYNGEE. The CDR3 is 15 residues long. V lost 0 bases to trimming and J lost 0 bases, with 8 bases between them. The CDR3 reads CASSVEKLSTDTQYF. Here the CDR3 DNA reads TGTGCCAGCAGCGTAGAGAAGCTTAGCACAGATACGCAGTATTTT.

The chain recombines TRBV24-1 with TRBJ2-1, with a tentative D call TRBD2 (5 bases). The germline V gene encodes CDR1 KGHDR and CDR2 SFDVKD. The CDR3 has 13 amino acids. Trimming shortened V by 10 bases and J by 2 bases, and 11 bases separated the two germline ends. The DNA for the CDR3 is TGTGCCACGGGGTACGGGGCCTACAATGAGCAGTTCTTC. Protein sequence: CATGYGAYNEQFF.

V is TRBV19 and J is TRBJ2-1, with 7 bases that match TRBD1. There are 16 residues in the CDR3. CDR1 and CDR2 (germline): LNHDA, SQIVND (reference sequence). After removal of 5 bases from V and 1 base from J, the junction contained 8 bases not matched to a gene. CDR3 in amino acids: CASSAAGGWSYNEQFF. The CDR3 DNA is TGTGCCAGTAGTGCAGCAGGGGGATGGTCCTACAATGAGCAGTTCTTC.

This clone appeared a few times. The V gene is TRBV6-1, the J gene TRBJ1-2; 8 nucleotides align to TRBD1. Unmatched junction bases numbered 2, after V lost 1 base and J lost 4 bases. CDR3 length: 14 residues. Germline CDR1 MNHNS, CDR2 SASEGT. CDR3 in DNA: TGTGCCAGCAGTGAAGGTGGACAGGGCTATGGCTACACCTTC. This sequence encodes CASSEGGQGYGYTF.

V usage is TRBV10-3 and J usage is TRBJ2-7; D is uncertain. V gave up 7 bases and J gave up 0 bases, with 10 bases separating them. Germline V lookup: CDR1 ENHRY, CDR2 SYGVKD. CDR3 length: 13 residues. In DNA form, the CDR3 reads TGTGCCATCAACAACCGGAGCTCCTACGAGCAGTACTTC. It encodes CAINNRSSYEQYF.

This clone has just one count. The genes are TRBV6-1 and TRBJ1-3, with D unclear. The V gene's germline CDR1 is MNHNS and CDR2 SASEGT. The V end lost 1 base, the J end lost 10 bases, and 8 bases lay between the germline ends. The CDR3 consists of 12 residues. CDR3: CASSEGEWTIYF. As DNA, the CDR3 is TGTGCCAGCAGTGAAGGAGAATGGACCATATATTTT.

The chain recombines TRBV5-8 with TRBJ2-4; D uncertain. There are 16 residues in the CDR3. Germline V lookup: CDR1 SGHTS, CDR2 YDEGEE. The ends were cut back, 0 bases at V and 0 bases at J, with 10 bases in the middle. CDR3 residues: CASSLGLRAAKNIQYF. The CDR3 bases are TGTGCCAGCAGCTTGGGCTTACGAGCAGCCAAAAACATTCAGTACTTC.

The table lists this clone with a few counts. V gene TRBV11-2 combines with J gene TRBJ1-3; TRBD1 might be the D (6 bases). V lost 1 base to trimming and J lost 2 bases, with 12 bases between them. Germline lookup yields CDR1 SGHAT and CDR2 FQNNGV. The CDR3 extends over 16 amino acids. The CDR3 protein is CASSLGPRGAGNTIYF. For the CDR3, the DNA is TGTGCCAGCAGCTTAGGCCCCAGGGGCGCTGGAAACACCATATATTTT.

J is TRBJ2-1 and V is TRBV11-3; 7 nucleotides match TRBD1. The CDR3 sequence is 13 residues long. V dropped 6 bases and J dropped 6; count of bases not matched to a gene: 5. The germline gives CDR1 SGHNT, CDR2 YENEEA. This CDR3 is CASRTGQGNEQFF. CDR3 in DNA: TGTGCCAGCAGGACAGGGCAAGGCAATGAGCAGTTCTTC.

The CDR3 DNA is TGTGCCAGCAGCTTAGACAGGGCAACTAATGAAAAACTGTTTTTT. The encoded protein is CASSLDRATNEKLFF. This chain uses TRBV7-9 with TRBJ1-4; TRBD1 is a possible D gene (6 bases). Germline V gene sequence: CDR1 SEHNR, CDR2 FQNEAQ (reference sequence). V shed 1 base and J shed 0 bases, with 6 bases lying between them. CDR3 size: 15 residues.

The chain has TRBV19 and TRBJ2-5, with a possible D match to TRBD1 (5 bases). The V end lost 3 bases, the J end lost 5 bases, and 19 bases lay between the germline ends. Looked up from germline, CDR1 is LNHDA and CDR2 is SQIVND (reference sequence). There are 16 residues in the CDR3. CDR3 in amino acids: CASSIGLGQGGETQYF. The CDR3 coding sequence is TGTGCCAGTAGTATTGGGTTAGGGCAGGGCGGCGAGACCCAGTACTTC.

The table lists this clone with a count of one. The chain uses TRBV21-1 and TRBJ2-7; the table names TRBD2, a call not compared with the DNA. TRBV21-1 is a known pseudogene. The CDR3 extends over 13 amino acids. CDR3 in DNA: TGTGCCAGCTGGGACTTAAGCTCCTACGAGCAGTACGTC. This codes for CASWDLSSYEQYV.

This clone was counted only a few times. The rearrangement joins TRBV24-1 to TRBJ2-3, with a weak D call TRBD2 (5 bases). This CDR3 is 16 amino acids long. Germline V CDR1 and CDR2: KGHDR, SFDVKD. Trimming cost V 4 bases and J 0 bases, with 13 bases left between them. The CDR3 is CATSDPLVSSTDTQYF. The CDR3 bases are TGTGCCACCAGTGACCCACTAGTATCTAGCACAGATACGCAGTATTTT.

The V and J genes are TRBV2 and TRBJ1-2; 7 nucleotides align to TRBD1. CDR3 length equals 14 residues. Germline V gene lookup returns CDR1 SNHLY and CDR2 FYNNEI. V was clipped by 6 bases and J by 7 bases; unmatched bases: 11. CDR3: CASSFGQAQGGYTF. CDR3 nucleotide sequence: TGTGCCAGCAGCTTCGGACAGGCCCAGGGTGGCTACACCTTC.

The chain employs TRBV2 and TRBJ1-5, with D perhaps matching TRBD1 (5 bases). The CDR3 is made up of 14 amino acids. V dropped 9 bases and J dropped 2 bases, with 14 bases sitting between them. CDR1 and CDR2 from the germline V gene are SNHLY and FYNNEI. Here the CDR3 reads CASSGLQGNQPQHF. The CDR3 nucleotides read TGTGCCAGTTCCGGGCTACAGGGCAATCAGCCCCAGCATTTT.

The CDR3 here is CASTTGGGGTYNEQFF. In DNA, the CDR3 is TGTGCCAGCACCACTGGGGGCGGGGGAACGTACAATGAGCAGTTCTTC. This sequence joins TRBV7-2 and TRBJ2-1, with D perhaps TRBD2 (7 bases). The CDR3 sequence is 16 residues long. Germline assignment: CDR1 SGHTA and CDR2 FQGNSA. Trimming pared 7 bases from V and 4 bases from J, leaving 20 bases between.

The J gene is TRBJ2-1, the V gene TRBV9; 11 positions match TRBD2. Trimming cost V 0 bases and J 1 base; bases outside gene matches: 9. Per germline, CDR1 SGDLS and CDR2 YYNGEE. This CDR3 is built from 19 residues. The CDR3 DNA follows: TGTGCCAGCAGCGTAGAGGTTAGCGGGGGGGCCACGTCCTACAATGAGCAGTTCTTC. Residues: CASSVEVSGGATSYNEQFF.

This rearrangement joins TRBV19 to TRBJ2-1, with 9 bases identical to TRBD1. The CDR3 extends over 15 amino acids. Trimming took 6 bases from V and 6 from J; bases not matched to a gene: 9. Germline V CDR1 and CDR2: LNHDA, SQIVND (reference sequence). CDR3 protein: CASSKTGTGTNEQFF. The CDR3 DNA is TGTGCCAGTAGCAAGACCGGGACAGGGACCAATGAGCAGTTCTTC.

The chain recombines TRBV19 with TRBJ2-2; TRBD2 aligns across 11 bases. This CDR3 has 17 residues. V shed 6 bases and J 0 bases; nucleotides not matched to a gene: 6. Germline values: CDR1 LNHDA, CDR2 SQIVND (reference sequence). CDR3 in DNA: TGTGCCAGTAGCCTTCCTAGCGGGGGGCCGAACACCGGGGAGCTGTTTTTT. Its translation is CASSLPSGGPNTGELFF. Full variable domain (rest looked up from reference TRBV19 and TRBJ2-2): DGGITQSPKYLFRKEGQNVTLSCEQNLNHDAMYWYRQDPGQGLRLIYYSQIVNDFQKGDIAEGYSVSREKKESFPLTVTSAQKNPTAFYLCASSLPSGGPNTGELFFGEGSRLTVL.

The rearrangement joins TRBV6-6 to TRBJ2-7, with TRBD2 matching 10 bases. This CDR3 comprises 14 residues. V lost 6 bases to trimming and J lost 3 bases; unmatched junction nucleotides: 5. Germline values: CDR1 MNHNY, CDR2 SVGAGI (reference sequence). Here the CDR3 DNA reads TGTGCCAGCAGAGCCGGGACTAGCGACTACGAGCAGTACTTC. As protein: CASRAGTSDYEQYF.

The V and J genes are TRBV3-1 (or the pseudogene TRBV3-2) and TRBJ2-7; D might be TRBD2 (5 bases). CDR1 LGHDT and CDR2 YNNKEL come from the germline V gene (reference sequence). This CDR3 comprises 15 residues. The V and J ends lost 1 base and 1 base respectively, with 11 bases between them. In DNA form, the CDR3 reads TGTGCCAGCAGCCAAGGAGGGATGGGATCCTACGAGCAGTACTTC. This encodes CASSQGGMGSYEQYF.